The text below deals with one T cell receptor (beta chain). Method: immunoSEQ multiplex PCR; TCRdb's copy keeps in-frame clones and lacks some. The table lists around 2,000,000 clones, about 94% of them singletons. The sample originates from a study of shared clonotypes between healthy human individuals. CDR1 is SNHLY, CDR2 FYNNEI, per germline. There are 17 residues in the CDR3. After removal of 4 bases from V and 5 bases from J, the junction contained 10 bases not matched to a gene. Positive CCR7 selection of CD45RO-negative cells yielded the naive CD8 cells, and terminally differentiated effector memory CD45RA+ cells were excluded.

V gene TRBV2 combines with J gene TRBJ2-2; TRBD2 matches at 10 bases. The sequence derives from a man aged 18 to 29 in good health. Sequencing input: naive CD8+ T cells sorted from blood. CDR3 in DNA: TGTGCCAGCAGTGTAACAGCGGGAGGGCCGGGGACCGGGGAGCTGTTTTTT. Translated: CASSVTAGGPGTGELFF.